This entry concerns a single TCR beta chain. Antigen unknown. As to treatment: roughly ten-day PBMC culture with coronavirus spike peptide pools or control peptides (ViraFEST assay). A half-volume replacement of the medium with fresh IL-2 medium was performed on days 3 and 7. This record comes from a study of vaccination and CD4 T cells after COVID-19. Trimming cost V 5 bases and J 6 bases, with 13 bases left between them. The CDR3 is made up of 13 amino acids. Germline values: CDR1 MNHEY, CDR2 SVGEGT. Sequencing of DNA taken from cultured CD4+ T cells relied on the Oncomine TCR Beta short-read assay. MiXCR, applied by TCRdb to the PCR reads, yields one record per CDR3 protein. This table holds several thousand distinct CDR3 sequences, around 44% found once.

The chain links TRBV6-2 or TRBV6-3 to TRBJ1-2, with no clear D. The TCR was taken from a human donor who had recovered from COVID-19. This material consisted of CD4+ T cells from blood, cultured in vitro, taken after SARS-CoV-2 vaccination. The CDR3 DNA sequence: TGTGCCAGCAGTGCTCAGCGGTGGGATGGCTACACCTTC. Protein sequence: CASSAQRWDGYTF.